Listed below are T cell receptor beta chains from one sample, sequenced in a study of shared clonotypes between healthy human individuals. The protocol was immunoSEQ multiplex PCR, while the TCRdb copy is restricted to in-frame clones and leaves out a portion. Among hundreds of thousands of clones listed, around 79% were seen once. Sequencing was done on a sample of PBMCs. The receptors were gathered from a woman in her thirties or forties in good health. Some clones in this sample may be carry-over from other donors' samples. CDR3s include the opening cysteine and the closing phenylalanine or tryptophan. Each record gives: J gene, clone size, V gene, D gene, CDR3 protein. The D gene is left open where the match is weak. A clone size is listed for some rows: how often the clone was seen (once, few, many), or a class if it is expanded.

J gene: TRBJ2-7
clone size: once
V gene: TRBV5-1
D gene: TRBD1
CDR3 protein: CASSKGALFSEQYF

J gene: TRBJ2-5
clone size: NA
V gene: TRBV5-1
D gene: TRBD2
CDR3 protein: CASSLWGLAGGPRGDQYF

J gene: TRBJ1-1
clone size: NA
V gene: TRBV5-8
D gene: NA
CDR3 protein: CASSFVYTEAFF

J gene: TRBJ2-3
clone size: NA
V gene: TRBV6-1
D gene: TRBD1
CDR3 protein: CASSRGQGATDTQYF

J gene: TRBJ2-3
clone size: few
V gene: TRBV6-5
D gene: TRBD1
CDR3 protein: CASSYGTGVTDTQYF

J gene: TRBJ2-3
clone size: NA
V gene: TRBV2
D gene: TRBD2
CDR3 protein: CASSSSGNTQYF

J gene: TRBJ2-6
clone size: NA
V gene: TRBV15
D gene: TRBD1
CDR3 protein: CATSREGQGTTGANVLTF

J gene: TRBJ2-3
clone size: NA
V gene: TRBV5-6
D gene: NA
CDR3 protein: CASSSGGPWRADTQYF

J gene: TRBJ2-7
clone size: once
V gene: TRBV9
D gene: NA
CDR3 protein: CASSVGGPTYEQYF

J gene: TRBJ2-3
clone size: NA
V gene: TRBV5-1
D gene: NA
CDR3 protein: CASSFVPGSGLTDTQYF

J gene: TRBJ2-7
clone size: NA
V gene: TRBV28
D gene: NA
CDR3 protein: CASSSTALYEQYF

J gene: TRBJ2-1
clone size: NA
V gene: TRBV18
D gene: TRBD2
CDR3 protein: CASSPGPGLSYNEQFF

J gene: TRBJ1-4
clone size: NA
V gene: TRBV5-1
D gene: TRBD1
CDR3 protein: CASSRDRRNEKLFF

J gene: TRBJ2-2
clone size: NA
V gene: TRBV2
D gene: TRBD1
CDR3 protein: CASSAQGAGDTGELFF

J gene: TRBJ2-3
clone size: NA
V gene: TRBV7-8
D gene: NA
CDR3 protein: CASSLALRTDTQYF

J gene: TRBJ2-5
clone size: NA
V gene: TRBV5-1
D gene: NA
CDR3 protein: CASSPLGGPLQETQYF

J gene: TRBJ2-1
clone size: many
V gene: TRBV5-4
D gene: TRBD1
CDR3 protein: CASSLGDRDNEQFF

J gene: TRBJ2-3
clone size: NA
V gene: TRBV5-4
D gene: NA
CDR3 protein: CASSLEGVADTQYF

J gene: TRBJ2-7
clone size: once
V gene: TRBV18
D gene: TRBD1
CDR3 protein: CASSPNPGQVPYEQYF

J gene: TRBJ2-3
clone size: once
V gene: TRBV28
D gene: NA
CDR3 protein: CASGSSADTQYF

J gene: TRBJ2-1
clone size: NA
V gene: TRBV5-6
D gene: TRBD2
CDR3 protein: CASQPRGDYYNEQFF

J gene: TRBJ1-1
clone size: NA
V gene: TRBV25-1
D gene: NA
CDR3 protein: CASRPRGGTNTKAFF

J gene: TRBJ1-6
clone size: NA
V gene: TRBV30
D gene: TRBD1
CDR3 protein: CAWTGTGGLSPLHF

J gene: TRBJ2-5
clone size: once
V gene: TRBV30
D gene: NA
CDR3 protein: CAWSPGAQETQYF

J gene: TRBJ2-1
clone size: once
V gene: TRBV7-8
D gene: TRBD2
CDR3 protein: CASSLARLAGVYEQFF

J gene: TRBJ2-7
clone size: NA
V gene: TRBV7-8
D gene: TRBD2
CDR3 protein: CASSKRSLAGAYEQYF

J gene: TRBJ1-1
clone size: NA
V gene: TRBV2
D gene: TRBD1
CDR3 protein: CASFFDRGPTEAFF

J gene: TRBJ2-3
clone size: NA
V gene: TRBV13
D gene: TRBD2
CDR3 protein: CASSQGTSGSRSTDTQYF

J gene: TRBJ2-2
clone size: NA
V gene: TRBV7-2
D gene: NA
CDR3 protein: CASSLAPERAVTGELFF

J gene: TRBJ2-3
clone size: NA
V gene: TRBV5-4
D gene: NA
CDR3 protein: CASSLGGSDSSTDTQYF

J gene: TRBJ2-1
clone size: NA
V gene: TRBV5-1
D gene: TRBD2
CDR3 protein: CASSGGREYNEQFF

J gene: TRBJ1-5
clone size: NA
V gene: TRBV5-5
D gene: NA
CDR3 protein: CASSRADLGNQPQHF

J gene: TRBJ2-3
clone size: NA
V gene: TRBV11-1
D gene: NA
CDR3 protein: CASSLGSTDTQYF

J gene: TRBJ2-7
clone size: NA
V gene: TRBV28
D gene: NA
CDR3 protein: CASSSPGLEKREQYF

J gene: TRBJ2-7
clone size: NA
V gene: TRBV28
D gene: NA
CDR3 protein: CASSSGAGPYEQYF

J gene: TRBJ2-1
clone size: few
V gene: TRBV7-9
D gene: NA
CDR3 protein: CASSLVGTNEQFF

J gene: TRBJ2-7
clone size: NA
V gene: TRBV30
D gene: TRBD2
CDR3 protein: CAWASGRAYEQYF

J gene: TRBJ2-2
clone size: NA
V gene: TRBV10-2
D gene: NA
CDR3 protein: CASSLGSTGELFF

J gene: TRBJ2-5
clone size: NA
V gene: TRBV7-3
D gene: TRBD1
CDR3 protein: CASSLSGTVLGGTQYF

J gene: TRBJ1-4
clone size: NA
V gene: TRBV6-6
D gene: TRBD1
CDR3 protein: CASSSDRAIKEKLFF

J gene: TRBJ1-1
clone size: NA
V gene: TRBV7-8
D gene: TRBD1
CDR3 protein: CASSKYRGSVMNTEAFF

J gene: TRBJ2-3
clone size: NA
V gene: TRBV7-9
D gene: NA
CDR3 protein: CATVVVGADTQYF

J gene: TRBJ2-2
clone size: few
V gene: TRBV7-9
D gene: NA
CDR3 protein: CASSLALGVPGELFF

J gene: TRBJ2-6
clone size: NA
V gene: TRBV7-3
D gene: TRBD1
CDR3 protein: CASSPDRTGANVLTF

J gene: TRBJ2-1
clone size: NA
V gene: TRBV5-4
D gene: NA
CDR3 protein: CASSQGRELNEQFF

J gene: TRBJ1-1
clone size: few
V gene: TRBV19
D gene: NA
CDR3 protein: CASSSLESGWNTEAFF

J gene: TRBJ1-5
clone size: NA
V gene: TRBV30
D gene: NA
CDR3 protein: CAWSVRGQPQHF

J gene: TRBJ1-1
clone size: few
V gene: TRBV30
D gene: NA
CDR3 protein: CAWSVSRIREAFF

J gene: TRBJ2-1
clone size: NA
V gene: TRBV30
D gene: NA
CDR3 protein: CAWRTSHNEQFF

J gene: TRBJ2-1
clone size: NA
V gene: TRBV19
D gene: NA
CDR3 protein: CASSTRNNEQFF

J gene: TRBJ1-1
clone size: NA
V gene: TRBV2
D gene: NA
CDR3 protein: CASRVHQSTEAFF

J gene: TRBJ1-2
clone size: NA
V gene: TRBV7-2
D gene: NA
CDR3 protein: CASSLEGDQYGYTF

J gene: TRBJ2-2
clone size: NA
V gene: TRBV18
D gene: NA
CDR3 protein: CASSLTGELFF

J gene: TRBJ2-3
clone size: NA
V gene: TRBV6-4
D gene: TRBD2
CDR3 protein: CASSRTSGSADTQYF

J gene: TRBJ2-6
clone size: NA
V gene: TRBV4-1
D gene: TRBD1
CDR3 protein: CASSHPGQGDSGANVLTF

J gene: TRBJ2-3
clone size: NA
V gene: TRBV27
D gene: NA
CDR3 protein: CASSRGDTDTQYF

J gene: TRBJ2-7
clone size: NA
V gene: TRBV5-4
D gene: NA
CDR3 protein: CASSLDGAHYEQYF

J gene: TRBJ2-7
clone size: NA
V gene: TRBV7-9
D gene: TRBD2
CDR3 protein: CASSPRLAYDEQYF